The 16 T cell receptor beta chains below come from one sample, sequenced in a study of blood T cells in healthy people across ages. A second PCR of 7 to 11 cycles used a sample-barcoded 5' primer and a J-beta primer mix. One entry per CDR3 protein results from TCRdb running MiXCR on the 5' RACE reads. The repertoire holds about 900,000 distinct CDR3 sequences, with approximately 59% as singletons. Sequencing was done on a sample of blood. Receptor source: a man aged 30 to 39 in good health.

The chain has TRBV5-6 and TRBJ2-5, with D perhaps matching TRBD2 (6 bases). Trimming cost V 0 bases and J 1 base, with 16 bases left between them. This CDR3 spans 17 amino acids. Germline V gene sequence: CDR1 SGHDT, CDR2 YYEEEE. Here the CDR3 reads CASSLGLGGSPQETQYF. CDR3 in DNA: TGTGCCAGCAGCTTGGGACTAGGAGGTAGTCCCCAAGAGACCCAGTACTTC.

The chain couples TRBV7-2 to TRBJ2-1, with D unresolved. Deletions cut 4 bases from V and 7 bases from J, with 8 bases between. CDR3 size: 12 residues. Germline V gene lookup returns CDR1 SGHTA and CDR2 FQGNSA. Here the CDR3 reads CASSWVWNEQFF. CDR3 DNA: TGTGCCAGCAGCTGGGTTTGGAATGAGCAGTTCTTC.

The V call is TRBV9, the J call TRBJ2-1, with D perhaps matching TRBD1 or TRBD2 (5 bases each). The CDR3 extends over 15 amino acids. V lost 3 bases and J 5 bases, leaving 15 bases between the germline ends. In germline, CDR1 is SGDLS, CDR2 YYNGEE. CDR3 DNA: TGTGCCAGCAGCGCCCGGGGCAAAATTAACAATGAGCAGTTCTTC. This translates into CASSARGKINNEQFF.

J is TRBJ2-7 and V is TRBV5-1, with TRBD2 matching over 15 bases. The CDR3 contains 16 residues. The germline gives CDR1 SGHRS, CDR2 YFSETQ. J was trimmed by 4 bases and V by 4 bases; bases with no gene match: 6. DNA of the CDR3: TGCGCCAGCAGCCCGGGACTAGCGGGGGGTATGTACGAGCAGTACTTC. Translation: CASSPGLAGGMYEQYF.

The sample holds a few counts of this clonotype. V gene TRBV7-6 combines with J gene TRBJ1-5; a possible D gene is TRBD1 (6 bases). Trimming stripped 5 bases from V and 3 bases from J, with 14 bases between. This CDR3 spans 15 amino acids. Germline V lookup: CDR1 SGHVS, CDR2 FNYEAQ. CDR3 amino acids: CASSPLTGPNQPQHF. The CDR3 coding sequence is TGTGCCAGCAGCCCGCTGACAGGTCCCAATCAGCCCCAGCATTTT.

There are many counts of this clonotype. In DNA form, the CDR3 reads TGCAGTGCTCGGGAGAGGGAGCAGTACTTC. It codes for CSAREREQYF. The chain is built from TRBV20-1 and TRBJ2-7; tentatively, D is TRBD2 (6 bases). V was shortened by 5 bases and J by 7 bases, with 9 bases between the two germline ends. The V gene's germline CDR1 is DFQATT and CDR2 SNEGSKA (reference sequence). The CDR3 sequence is 10 residues long.

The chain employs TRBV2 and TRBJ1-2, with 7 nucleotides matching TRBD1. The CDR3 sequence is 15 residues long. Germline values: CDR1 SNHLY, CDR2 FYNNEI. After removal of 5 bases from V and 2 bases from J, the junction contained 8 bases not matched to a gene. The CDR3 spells CASSWSKGANYGYTF. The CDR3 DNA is TGTGCCAGCAGTTGGTCAAAGGGGGCGAACTATGGCTACACCTTC.

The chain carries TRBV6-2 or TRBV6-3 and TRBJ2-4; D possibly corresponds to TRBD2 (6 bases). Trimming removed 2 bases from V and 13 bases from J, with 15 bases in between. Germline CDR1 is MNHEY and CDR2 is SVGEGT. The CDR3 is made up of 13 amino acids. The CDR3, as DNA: TGTGCCAGCAGTTACGGACGGCCGGGGGAGCAGTACTTC. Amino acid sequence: CASSYGRPGEQYF.

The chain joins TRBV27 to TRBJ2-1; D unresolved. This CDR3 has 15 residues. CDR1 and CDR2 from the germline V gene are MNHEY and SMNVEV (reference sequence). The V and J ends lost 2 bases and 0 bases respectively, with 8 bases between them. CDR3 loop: CASSLLRSSYNEQFF. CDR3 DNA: TGTGCCAGCAGTTTACTGCGAAGCTCCTACAATGAGCAGTTCTTC.

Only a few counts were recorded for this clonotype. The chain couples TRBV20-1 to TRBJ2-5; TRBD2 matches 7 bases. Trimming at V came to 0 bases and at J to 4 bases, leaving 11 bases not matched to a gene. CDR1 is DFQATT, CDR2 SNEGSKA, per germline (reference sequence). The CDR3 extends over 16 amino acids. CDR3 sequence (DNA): TGCAGTGCTAGAGATCTGAGCGGGGTTCAGTCAGAGACCCAGTACTTC. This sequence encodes CSARDLSGVQSETQYF.

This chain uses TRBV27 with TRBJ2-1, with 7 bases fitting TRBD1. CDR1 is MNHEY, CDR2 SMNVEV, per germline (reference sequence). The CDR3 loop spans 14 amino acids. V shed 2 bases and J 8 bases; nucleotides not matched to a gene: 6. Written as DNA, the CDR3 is TGTGCCAGCAGTTTAAATGTGAGGGGGCATGAGCAGTTCTTC. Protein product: CASSLNVRGHEQFF.

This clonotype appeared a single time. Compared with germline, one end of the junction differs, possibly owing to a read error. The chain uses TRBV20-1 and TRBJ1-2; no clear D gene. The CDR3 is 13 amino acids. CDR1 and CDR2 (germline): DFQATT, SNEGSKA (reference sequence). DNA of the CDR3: TGCGGTGCTAGTTACGCCGCTAACTATGGCTACACCTTC. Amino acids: CGASYAANYGYTF.

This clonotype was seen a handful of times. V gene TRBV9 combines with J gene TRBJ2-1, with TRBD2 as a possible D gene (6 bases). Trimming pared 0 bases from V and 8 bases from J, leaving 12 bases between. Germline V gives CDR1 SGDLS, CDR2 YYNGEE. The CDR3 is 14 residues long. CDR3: CASSVAGELDEQFF. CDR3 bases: TGTGCCAGCAGCGTAGCGGGGGAGCTCGATGAGCAGTTCTTC.

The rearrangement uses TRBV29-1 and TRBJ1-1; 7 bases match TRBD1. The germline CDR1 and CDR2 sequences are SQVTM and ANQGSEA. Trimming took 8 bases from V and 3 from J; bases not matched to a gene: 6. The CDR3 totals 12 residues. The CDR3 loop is CSYGTDYTEAFF. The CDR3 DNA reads TGCAGCTACGGGACAGACTACACTGAAGCTTTCTTT. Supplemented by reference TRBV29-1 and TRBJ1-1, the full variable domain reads SAVISQKPSRDICQRGTSLTIQCQVDSQVTMMFWYRQQPGQSLTLIATANQGSEATYESGFVIDKFPISRPNLTFSTLTVSNMSPEDSSIYLCSYGTDYTEAFFGQGTRLTVV.

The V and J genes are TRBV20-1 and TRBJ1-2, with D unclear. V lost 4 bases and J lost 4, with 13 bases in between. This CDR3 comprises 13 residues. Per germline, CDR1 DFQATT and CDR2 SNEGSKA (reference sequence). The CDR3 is CSATEPVVYGYTF. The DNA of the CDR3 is TGCAGTGCTACAGAGCCTGTCGTCTATGGCTACACCTTC.

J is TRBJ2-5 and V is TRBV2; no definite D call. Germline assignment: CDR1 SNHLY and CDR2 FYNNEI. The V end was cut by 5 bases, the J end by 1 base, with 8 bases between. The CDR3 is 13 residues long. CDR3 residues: CASSLIRQETQYF. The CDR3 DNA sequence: TGTGCCAGCAGTTTAATACGCCAAGAGACCCAGTACTTC.